The clone carrying this T cell receptor beta chain was observed a handful of times. What it binds is unknown. The sample belongs to a study of T cells in Graves' hyperthyroidism and ophthalmopathy. The wider study: Any treatment followed the collection of peripheral blood at initial diagnosis.

Overall study findings and caveats: Blood also showed most of the thyroid clonotypes that were expanded above 0.001. A median around 6.4 months before onset, the model predicted ophthalmopathy.

The CDR3 length is 16 residues. The V segment lost 0 bases and the J segment 8 bases; nucleotides outside the gene matches: 3. CDR1 is SGHRS and CDR2 is YFSETQ in the germline V gene. Template material for amplifying TCR beta CDR3 regions consisted of RNA transcripts. HTBI primers were employed in a first-round RT-PCR of the TCR CDR3. TCRdb fed the multiplex PCR reads into MiXCR, producing one record per CDR3 protein. The sample lists fewer than 250,000 distinct CDR3 sequences, about a sixth occurring once. Sequenced material: blood. This clonotype originated in a woman aged 18-35 years with Graves' ophthalmopathy. The rearrangement links TRBV5-1 to TRBJ2-1, with 15 positions matching TRBD2. CDR3 sequence: CASSLEGTSGRYEQFF. The CDR3 DNA reads as TGCGCCAGCAGCTTGGAGGGGACTAGCGGGAGGTATGAGCAGTTCTTC.